This TCR beta chain was identified in a study of blood T cell repertoires in COVID-19. Produced via immunoSEQ multiplex PCR; TCRdb's table is partial and in-frame only. The data show around 700,000 clones, 75% to 90% seen once. Unmatched junction bases numbered 6, after V lost 3 bases and J lost 1 base. The CDR3 extends over 15 amino acids. Germline lookup yields CDR1 MGHRA and CDR2 YSYEKL. Sample: peripheral blood. This receptor was obtained from a woman aged 18-29 years with acute or convalescent COVID-19. The V call is TRBV4-1, the J call TRBJ2-7, with 7 nucleotides matching TRBD2. The chain's CDR3 is CASSQAGVPSYEQYF. The CDR3 DNA reads as TGCGCCAGCAGCCAGGCGGGGGTCCCTTCCTACGAGCAGTACTTC.